The 23 T cell receptor beta chains listed next were all sequenced from one sample in a study of cytomegalovirus exposure and HLA in healthy donors. Researchers ran the PCR with 60 Vbeta and 13 Jbeta primers. Produced via immunoSEQ multiplex PCR; TCRdb's table is partial and in-frame only. The data show more than 140,000 clones, and the top ten clones hold about 2.2%. The specimen was PBMCs. The receptors stem from a woman aged 18-29 years in good health and CMV-seronegative.

The chain recombines TRBV5-8 with TRBJ2-3; a weak D match, TRBD2 (5 bases). The germline CDR1 and CDR2 sequences are SGHTS and YDEGEE. Trimming took 5 bases from V and 2 from J, leaving 15 bases between them. The CDR3 has 15 amino acids. The CDR3 nucleotides are TGTGCCAGCAGTGCGGGCAGGCGCCCCACAGATACGCAGTATTTT. Amino acid sequence: CASSAGRRPTDTQYF.

V usage is TRBV29-1 and J usage is TRBJ2-3; 8 positions match TRBD1. CDR1 and CDR2 from the germline V gene are SQVTM and ANQGSEA. The CDR3 runs to 13 residues. J gave up 1 base and V 5 bases, and 2 bases lay outside the gene matches. CDR3 residues: CSVQGARTDTQYF. The CDR3 DNA follows: TGCAGCGTTCAGGGGGCTCGCACAGATACGCAGTATTTT.

The chain links TRBV4-2 to TRBJ2-1; D might be TRBD1 (6 bases). The CDR3 sequence is 16 residues long. Germline values: CDR1 LGHNA, CDR2 YNFKEQ. V lost 1 base to trimming and J lost 4 bases, with 14 bases between them. CDR3 sequence (DNA): TGTGCCAGCAGCCAAGTGTTGGGACACCCTTACAATGAGCAGTTCTTC. It is translated as CASSQVLGHPYNEQFF.

As regards this clone: Sequence at one end of the junction differs from germline and may be a read error. This chain uses TRBV6-1 with TRBJ2-4; D remains ambiguous. CDR1 and CDR2 (germline): MNHNS, SASEGT. The CDR3 runs 14 residues. The CDR3 spells CASSEDRVRGIRYF. CDR3 coding DNA: TGTGCCAGCAGTGAAGACCGGGTCCGCGGCATTCGGTACTTC.

The V gene is TRBV6-4, the J gene TRBJ2-7, with 10 bases identical to TRBD2. After removal of 0 bases from V and 7 bases from J, the junction contained 9 bases not matched to a gene. This CDR3 comprises 16 residues. The V gene's germline CDR1 is MRHNA and CDR2 SNTAGT. The DNA of the CDR3 is TGTGCCAGCAGTGACTCTAAGCGGGAGGGCCAGGGGGAGCAGTACTTC. Translation gives CASSDSKREGQGEQYF.

Notes on this clone: At one end, the junction sequence differs from germline, possibly due to a read error. The chain recombines TRBV7-7 with TRBJ2-5; D is perhaps TRBD2 (6 bases). CDR3 size: 16 residues. The germline CDR1 and CDR2 sequences are SSHAT and FNYEAQ (reference sequence). The CDR3 here is CASSLAIGSGQETQYF. The CDR3 nucleotides are TGTGCTAGCAGCTTAGCTATAGGTAGCGGCCAAGAGACCCAGTACTTC.

Note on this clone: This same CDR3 is encoded by further DNA sequences in the sample. The chain combines TRBV27 with TRBJ1-1; no firm D call. The CDR3 contains 13 residues. Germline V lookup: CDR1 MNHEY, CDR2 SMNVEV (reference sequence). The germline V and J ends were trimmed by 6 bases and 0 bases, with 8 bases remaining between them. The CDR3 here is CASSLSMNTEAFF. The CDR3 DNA follows: TGTGCCAGCAGCTTAAGCATGAACACTGAAGCTTTCTTT.

Points on this clone: Different DNA sequences within this sample yield the same CDR3. J is TRBJ2-7 and V is TRBV20-1; tentative D call: TRBD2 (6 bases). V was trimmed by 6 bases and J by 2 bases, leaving 8 bases between them. The CDR3 is 11 residues long. Germline CDR1 is DFQATT and CDR2 is SNEGSKA (reference sequence). The CDR3 region has the DNA TGCAGTGCACGGACTACCTACGAGCAGTACTTC. Translated: CSARTTYEQYF.

The chain recombines TRBV5-4 with TRBJ1-2; 9 positions match TRBD1. This CDR3 comprises 15 residues. Germline V gives CDR1 SGHNT, CDR2 YYREEE (reference sequence). The V gene end was trimmed by 4 bases and the J gene end by 3 bases; junction bases not matched to a gene: 7. The CDR3 sequence: CASSEGQGGHYGYTF. DNA of the CDR3: TGTGCCAGCAGCGAGGGACAGGGTGGGCACTATGGCTACACCTTC.

The chain combines TRBV5-4 with TRBJ2-2; TRBD1 matches at 9 bases. Trimming cost V 0 bases and J 9 bases; bases outside gene matches: 9. CDR1 and CDR2 from the germline V gene are SGHNT and YYREEE (reference sequence). This CDR3 is built from 16 residues. CDR3 loop: CASSLGGTGRTRELFF. CDR3 DNA sequence: TGTGCCAGCAGCTTGGGGGGGACAGGGAGGACCAGGGAGCTGTTTTTT.

V gene TRBV9 combines with J gene TRBJ2-3, with 8 bases that match TRBD2. CDR1 and CDR2 from the germline V gene are SGDLS and YYNGEE. The CDR3 sequence is 16 residues long. V lost 3 bases and J lost 0; bases outside the gene matches: 6. The DNA of the CDR3 is TGTGCCAGCAGCGCTCGGACTAGCCTAAGCACAGATACGCAGTATTTT. This sequence encodes CASSARTSLSTDTQYF.

V is TRBV4-1 and J is TRBJ1-3; no reliable D call. V was shortened by 1 base and J by 3 bases, with 10 bases between the two germline ends. The CDR3 has 15 residues. Germline V gene lookup returns CDR1 MGHRA and CDR2 YSYEKL. CDR3 residues: CASSQVRFGGNTIYF. The CDR3 DNA reads as TGCGCCAGCAGCCAAGTCCGTTTCGGTGGAAACACCATATATTTT.

The chain has TRBV6-5 and TRBJ2-1, with D possibly being TRBD2 (6 bases). Deletions cut 1 base from V and 13 bases from J, with 11 bases between. Germline V lookup: CDR1 MNHEY, CDR2 SVGAGI. This CDR3 spans 12 amino acids. CDR3 region: CASSYLGGGQFF. As DNA, the CDR3 is TGTGCCAGCAGTTACTTGGGGGGAGGTCAGTTCTTC.

The rearrangement links TRBV25-1 to TRBJ2-1; TRBD2 matches 8 bases. The CDR3 consists of 16 residues. Germline V CDR1 and CDR2: MGHDK, SYGVNS. The V and J ends lost 2 bases and 4 bases, in that order; junction bases with no gene match: 7. The DNA of the CDR3 is TGTGCCAGCAGTGAAACTAGCGGAGGGGCTTACAATGAGCAGTTCTTC. The encoded protein is CASSETSGGAYNEQFF.

The rearrangement uses TRBV6-1 and TRBJ1-2; D may be TRBD1 (5 bases). CDR1 MNHNS and CDR2 SASEGT come from the germline V gene. The CDR3 consists of 13 residues. Between the trimmed V and J ends, which lost 6 bases and 7 bases, there was a span of 15 bases. CDR3 coding DNA: TGTGCCAGCAGCGCTAACGCACAGGTTGGCTACACCTTC. Translation gives CASSANAQVGYTF.

The rearrangement joins TRBV6-5 to TRBJ2-7; D is undetermined. This CDR3 has 15 residues. Germline V gives CDR1 MNHEY, CDR2 SVGAGI. Trimming shortened V by 0 bases and J by 3 bases, and 12 bases separated the two germline ends. CDR3 sequence: CASSYSRQPYYEQYF. CDR3 nucleotide sequence: TGTGCCAGCAGTTACTCGCGGCAGCCTTACTACGAGCAGTACTTC.

V is TRBV5-1 and J is TRBJ2-3; D remains ambiguous. Germline loops: CDR1 SGHRS, CDR2 YFSETQ. The V and J ends lost 0 bases and 4 bases respectively, with 15 bases between them. This CDR3 contains 16 residues. The CDR3 nucleotides read TGCGCCAGCAGCTTGGCAGTACTCGAGGAATCAGATACGCAGTATTTT. It translates to CASSLAVLEESDTQYF.

The chain joins TRBV6-5 to TRBJ1-2; D not resolved. Germline V CDR1 and CDR2: MNHEY, SVGAGI. The CDR3 covers 15 residues. The V end was cut by 6 bases, the J end by 1 base, with 15 bases between. The CDR3 nucleotides are TGTGCCAGCAGATCTTCCAGAGAGGGTAACTATGGCTACACCTTC. Its protein product is CASRSSREGNYGYTF.

The chain recombines TRBV10-1 with TRBJ1-4, with 7 bases fitting TRBD1. The CDR3 has 14 amino acids. The V gene end was trimmed by 6 bases and the J gene end by 3 bases; junction bases not matched to a gene: 4. CDR1 WNHNN and CDR2 SYGVQD come from the germline V gene (reference sequence). The CDR3 here is CASRVRGANEKLFF. For the CDR3, the DNA is TGCGCCAGCAGAGTCAGGGGGGCTAATGAAAAACTGTTTTTT.

V gene TRBV19 combines with J gene TRBJ1-2; D is perhaps TRBD1 (6 bases). V gave up 5 bases and J gave up 8 bases, with 24 bases separating them. CDR1 and CDR2 from the germline V gene are LNHDA and SQIVND (reference sequence). CDR3 size: 16 residues. The chain's CDR3 is CASSARADRRRGGYTF. CDR3 nucleotide sequence: TGTGCCAGTAGTGCGAGAGCTGACAGGCGTCGTGGGGGCTACACCTTC.

The chain combines TRBV29-1 with TRBJ2-2, with 10 bases lining up with TRBD1. The V and J ends lost 5 bases and 6 bases, in that order; junction bases with no gene match: 6. The CDR3 extends over 14 amino acids. From germline, CDR1 is SQVTM and CDR2 ANQGSEA. For the CDR3, the DNA is TGCAGCGTTACGACAGGGGGCGAGGCCGGGGAGCTGTTTTTT. It encodes CSVTTGGEAGELFF.

The gene calls are TRBV10-3 and TRBJ2-1, with 11 positions matching TRBD2. Unmatched junction bases numbered 8, after V lost 6 bases and J lost 7 bases. Germline V gene sequence: CDR1 ENHRY, CDR2 SYGVKD. This CDR3 has 15 residues. The CDR3 nucleotides read TGTGCCATCAGCCGTTTAGCGGGAGGGGGTAATGAGCAGTTCTTC. The encoded protein is CAISRLAGGGNEQFF.

The chain has TRBV6-5 and TRBJ2-1; TRBD1 matches at 12 bases. The CDR3 totals 13 residues. Germline assignment: CDR1 MNHEY and CDR2 SVGAGI. Trimming took 5 bases from V and 12 from J; bases not matched to a gene: 5. CDR3 protein: CASSGDRGRVQFF. For the CDR3, the DNA is TGTGCCAGCAGTGGGGACAGGGGGCGCGTGCAGTTCTTC.